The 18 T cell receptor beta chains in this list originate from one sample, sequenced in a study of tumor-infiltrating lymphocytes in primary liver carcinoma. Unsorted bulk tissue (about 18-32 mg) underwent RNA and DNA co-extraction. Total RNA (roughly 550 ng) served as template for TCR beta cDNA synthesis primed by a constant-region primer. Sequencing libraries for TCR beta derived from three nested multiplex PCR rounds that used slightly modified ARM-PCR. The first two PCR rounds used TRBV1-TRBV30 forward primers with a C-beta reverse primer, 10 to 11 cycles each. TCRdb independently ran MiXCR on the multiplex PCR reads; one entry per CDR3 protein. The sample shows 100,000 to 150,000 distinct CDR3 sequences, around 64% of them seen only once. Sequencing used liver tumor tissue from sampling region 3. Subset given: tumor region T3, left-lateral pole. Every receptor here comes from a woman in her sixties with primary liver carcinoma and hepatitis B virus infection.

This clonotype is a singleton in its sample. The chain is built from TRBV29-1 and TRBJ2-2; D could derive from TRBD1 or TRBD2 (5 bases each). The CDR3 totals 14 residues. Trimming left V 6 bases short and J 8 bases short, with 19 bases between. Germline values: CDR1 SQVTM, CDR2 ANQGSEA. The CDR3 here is CSVRDWGGTGELFF. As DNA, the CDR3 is TGCAGCGTCCGAGACTGGGGTGGGACGGGGGAGCTGTTTTTT.

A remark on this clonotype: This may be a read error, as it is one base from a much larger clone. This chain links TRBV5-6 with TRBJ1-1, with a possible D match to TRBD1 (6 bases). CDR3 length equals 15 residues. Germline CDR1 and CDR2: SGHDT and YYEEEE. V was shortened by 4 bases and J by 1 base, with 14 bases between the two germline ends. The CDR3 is CASSRRGGSNTEAFF. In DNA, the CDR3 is TGTGCCAGCAGCCGGAGGGGGGGCTCGAACACTGAAGCTTTCTTT.

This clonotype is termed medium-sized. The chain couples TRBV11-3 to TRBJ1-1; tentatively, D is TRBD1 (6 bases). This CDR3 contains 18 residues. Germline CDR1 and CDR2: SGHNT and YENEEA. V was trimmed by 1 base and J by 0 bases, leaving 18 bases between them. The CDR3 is CASSLGAGRGVMNTEAFF. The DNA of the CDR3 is TGTGCCAGCAGCTTAGGAGCTGGAAGGGGGGTCATGAACACTGAAGCTTTCTTT.

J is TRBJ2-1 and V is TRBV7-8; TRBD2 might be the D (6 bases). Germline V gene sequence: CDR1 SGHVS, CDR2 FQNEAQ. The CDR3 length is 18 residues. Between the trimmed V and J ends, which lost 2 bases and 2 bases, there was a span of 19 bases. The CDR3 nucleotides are TGTGCCAGCAGCTTAAGGAGGGCACTAGTGGGAACCTACAATGAGCAGTTCTTC. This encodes CASSLRRALVGTYNEQFF.

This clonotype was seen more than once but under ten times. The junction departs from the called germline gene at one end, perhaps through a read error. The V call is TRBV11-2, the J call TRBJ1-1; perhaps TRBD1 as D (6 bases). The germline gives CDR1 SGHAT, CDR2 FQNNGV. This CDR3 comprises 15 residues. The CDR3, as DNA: TGTGCCAGCAGCCTATCCCGGGTGATGGGGGCTGAAGTTTTCTTT. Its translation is CASSLSRVMGAEVFF.

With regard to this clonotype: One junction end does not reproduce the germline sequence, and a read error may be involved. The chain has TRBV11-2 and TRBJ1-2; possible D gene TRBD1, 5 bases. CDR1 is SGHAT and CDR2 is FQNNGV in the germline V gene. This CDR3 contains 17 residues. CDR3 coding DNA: TGTGCCAGCAGCTTGGATCCGATCGGGGCGCTGCGCTATGGCTACAGCTTC. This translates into CASSLDPIGALRYGYSF.

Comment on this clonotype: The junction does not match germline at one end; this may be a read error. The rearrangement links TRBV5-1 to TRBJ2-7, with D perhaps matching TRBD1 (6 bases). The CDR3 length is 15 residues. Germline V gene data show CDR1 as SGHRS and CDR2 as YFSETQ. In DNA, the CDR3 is TGTGCCGGCAGCTTACAAGAGACAGGCCAGTACGAGCAGTACTTC. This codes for CAGSLQETGQYEQYF.

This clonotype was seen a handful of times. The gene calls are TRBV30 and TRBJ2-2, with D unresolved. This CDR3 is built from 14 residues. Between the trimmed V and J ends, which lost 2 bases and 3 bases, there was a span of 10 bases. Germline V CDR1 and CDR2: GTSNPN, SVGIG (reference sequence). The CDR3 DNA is TGTGCCTGGAGTAAGAAACACCACACCGGGGAGCTGTTTTTT. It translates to CAWSKKHHTGELFF.

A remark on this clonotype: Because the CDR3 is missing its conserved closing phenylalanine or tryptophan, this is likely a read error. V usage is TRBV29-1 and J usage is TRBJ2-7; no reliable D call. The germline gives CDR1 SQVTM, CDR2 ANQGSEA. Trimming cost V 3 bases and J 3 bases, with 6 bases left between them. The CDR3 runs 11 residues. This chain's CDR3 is CSVDDDYEQYI. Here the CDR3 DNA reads TGCAGCGTTGACGACGACTACGAGCAGTACATC.

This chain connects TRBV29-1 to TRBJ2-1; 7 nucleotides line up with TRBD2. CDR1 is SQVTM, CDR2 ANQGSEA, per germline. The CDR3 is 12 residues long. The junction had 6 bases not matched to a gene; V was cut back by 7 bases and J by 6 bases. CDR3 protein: CSAREGGNEQFF. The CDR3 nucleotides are TGCAGCGCTAGGGAGGGAGGCAATGAGCAGTTCTTC.

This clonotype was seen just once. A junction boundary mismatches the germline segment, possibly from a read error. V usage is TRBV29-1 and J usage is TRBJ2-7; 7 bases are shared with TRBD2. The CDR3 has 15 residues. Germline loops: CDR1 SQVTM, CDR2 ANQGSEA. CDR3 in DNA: TGCAGCGTTGTTGCCTTGGGACTATCGACCTACGAGCGGTACTTC. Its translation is CSVVALGLSTYERYF.

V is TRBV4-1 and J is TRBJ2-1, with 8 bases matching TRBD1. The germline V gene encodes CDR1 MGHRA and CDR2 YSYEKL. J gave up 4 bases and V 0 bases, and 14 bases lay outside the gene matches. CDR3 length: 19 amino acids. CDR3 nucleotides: TGCGCCAGCAGCCAAGAGACAGGGGACGCCCAGGTGATTTACAATGAGCAGTTCTTC. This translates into CASSQETGDAQVIYNEQFF.

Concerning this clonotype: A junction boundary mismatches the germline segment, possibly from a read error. The CDR3 loop reads CSEQGAGYAQLF. The CDR3 region has the DNA TGCAGCGAGCAGGGGGCCGGGTATGCGCAGCTCTTC. This chain uses TRBV29-1 with TRBJ2-1; 8 nucleotides match TRBD1. This CDR3 spans 12 amino acids. In germline, CDR1 is SQVTM, CDR2 ANQGSEA.

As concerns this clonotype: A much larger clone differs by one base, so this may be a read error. The chain's CDR3 is CVSGRNEQFF. The DNA for the CDR3 is TGTGTCAGCGGGAGGAATGAGCAGTTCTTC. The V call is TRBV28, the J call TRBJ2-1; 9 bases fit TRBD2. This CDR3 contains 10 residues. The germline CDR1 and CDR2 sequences are MDHEN and SYDVKM.

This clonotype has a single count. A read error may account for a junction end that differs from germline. For the CDR3, the DNA is TGCAGCGTCTCCGGGACTAGCCGACCTTCCTATAAGCAGTATTTC. This encodes CSVSGTSRPSYKQYF. This sequence joins TRBV29-1 and TRBJ2-7; 9 positions match TRBD2. Germline V gene data show CDR1 as SQVTM and CDR2 as ANQGSEA. The CDR3 sequence is 15 residues long.

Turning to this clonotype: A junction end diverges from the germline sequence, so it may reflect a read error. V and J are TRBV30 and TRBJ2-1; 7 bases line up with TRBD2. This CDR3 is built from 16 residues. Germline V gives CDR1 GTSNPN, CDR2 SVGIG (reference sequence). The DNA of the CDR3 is TGTGCCTGGAGTCCAGGAAGCGGGATTGTTTGCAATAAGCAGTTCTTC. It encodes CAWSPGSGIVCNKQFF.

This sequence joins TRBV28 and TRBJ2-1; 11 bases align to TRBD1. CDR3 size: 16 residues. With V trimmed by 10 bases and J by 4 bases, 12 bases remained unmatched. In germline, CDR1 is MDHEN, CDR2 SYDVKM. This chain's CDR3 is CANSALRDRGYNEQFF. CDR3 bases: TGTGCCAACAGCGCCTTAAGGGACAGGGGGTACAATGAGCAGTTCTTC. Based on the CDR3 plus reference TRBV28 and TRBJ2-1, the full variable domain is DVKVTQSSRYLVKRTGEKVFLECVQDMDHENMFWYRQDPGLGLRLIYFSYDVKMKEKGDIPEGYSVSREKKERFSLILESASTNQTSMYLCANSALRDRGYNEQFFGPGTRLTVL.

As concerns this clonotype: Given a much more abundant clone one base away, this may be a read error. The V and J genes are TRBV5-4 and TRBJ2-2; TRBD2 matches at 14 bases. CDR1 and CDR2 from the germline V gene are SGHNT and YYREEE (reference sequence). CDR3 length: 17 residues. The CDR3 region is CASSLFGTSGRTGVLFF. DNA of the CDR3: TGTGCCAGCAGCTTGTTCGGGACTAGCGGGAGAACCGGGGTGCTGTTTTTT. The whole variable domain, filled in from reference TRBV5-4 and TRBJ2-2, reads ETGVTQSPTHLIKTRGQQVTLRCSSQSGHNTVSWYQQALGQGPQFIFQYYREEENGRGNFPPRFSGLQFPNYSSELNVNALELDDSALYLCASSLFGTSGRTGVLFFGEGSRLTVL.